The entry that follows covers one T cell receptor (beta chain) sequence. TCRdb used MiXCR to reprocess the RT-PCR reads, holding one entry per CDR3 protein. The sample includes 290,000 or so distinct CDR3 sequences, approximately 20% seen only once; the top ten take 10%. This entry belongs to a study of response to subunit inactivated influenza vaccine. The CDR3 extends over 15 amino acids. Trimming pared 1 base from V and 7 bases from J, leaving 14 bases between. Germline V lookup: CDR1 SGHDN, CDR2 FVKESK. The receptor was isolated from a man between 50 and 69 years old who received an inactivated influenza vaccine. This chain links TRBV14 with TRBJ1-5, with D possibly matching TRBD1 (6 bases). The specimen comprised PBMCs from blood, sampled roughly 20 months after vaccination. Here the CDR3 DNA reads TGTGCCAGCAGCCAAGTACGGCGGCAGGGGCAGCCCCAGCATTTT. Protein: CASSQVRRQGQPQHF.